Sequencing of this TCR beta chain was carried out in a study of blood T cells in healthy people across ages. For the study at large: About one barcoded beta molecule per two T cells came from capture by template switching. Study-level results: A roughly linear fall in TCR beta diversity per million T cells was seen with increasing age.

This CDR3 spans 14 amino acids. Looked up from germline, CDR1 is MGHRA and CDR2 is YSYEKL. Deletions cut 0 bases from V and 0 bases from J, with 4 bases between. In this sample, this clonotype turned up many times. Its antigen is undetermined. A sample-barcoded 5' primer and a J-beta primer mix were used in a second PCR of roughly 6 to 11 cycles. Each of the cDNA molecules was tagged by a template-switch adaptor with 12 random nucleotides. TCRdb used MiXCR to reprocess the 5' RACE reads, holding one entry per CDR3 protein. This table holds 650,000 to 700,000 distinct CDR3 sequences, roughly half found once. Healthy individuals of Caucasian origin from Russia, aged about 6 to 100, served as donors.

The gene calls are TRBV4-1 and TRBJ2-3, with D unresolved. The specimen sequenced was blood. The TCR comes from a woman older than 75 in good health. This CDR3 reads CASSQELSTDTQYF. CDR3 DNA: TGCGCCAGCAGCCAAGAACTGAGCACAGATACGCAGTATTTT.